These T cell receptor beta chains were read from a single sample in a study of T cells expressing NK-cell markers. From the 5' RACE reads, TCRdb lists one entry per CDR3 protein and no DNA. This repertoire includes 300,000 to 450,000 distinct CDR3 sequences. What was sequenced was blood T cells: a sorted CD56 or NKG2C T cell subset, CD4+ or CD8+ T cells, or bulk PBMC T cells (not recorded which). The receptors were gathered from a man aged 18-70 years in good health. Both conserved end residues are part of each CDR3.

CDR3 protein: CASSERYNEQFF
CDR3 length: 12
J gene: TRBJ2-1
V gene: TRBV19

CDR3 protein: CASSLKKGARDTQYF
CDR3 length: 15
J gene: TRBJ2-3
V gene: TRBV5-4

CDR3 protein: CASSTTGGSYHYEQYF
CDR3 length: 16
J gene: TRBJ2-7
V gene: TRBV5-1

CDR3 protein: CASSSSGGLTDTQYF
CDR3 length: 15
J gene: TRBJ2-3
V gene: TRBV12-3/TRBV12-4

CDR3 protein: CASQRGSGGTQYF
CDR3 length: 13
J gene: TRBJ2-5
V gene: TRBV6-1

CDR3 protein: CASSSPLGLGANVLTF
CDR3 length: 16
J gene: TRBJ2-6
V gene: TRBV12-3/TRBV12-4

CDR3 protein: CASSRRGQGDTGELFF
CDR3 length: 16
J gene: TRBJ2-2
V gene: TRBV18

CDR3 protein: CASSYPPGQGAYTEAFF
CDR3 length: 17
J gene: TRBJ1-1
V gene: TRBV6-5

CDR3 protein: CASSEYEGGNNEQFF
CDR3 length: 15
J gene: TRBJ2-1
V gene: TRBV25-1

CDR3 protein: CASSFGLAGGSYEQYF
CDR3 length: 16
J gene: TRBJ2-7
V gene: TRBV5-4

CDR3 protein: CSATLAGQEGTDTQYF
CDR3 length: 16
J gene: TRBJ2-3
V gene: TRBV20-1

CDR3 protein: CSATTTGGHWAKNIQYF
CDR3 length: 17
J gene: TRBJ2-4
V gene: TRBV20-1

CDR3 protein: CASSLPGSGETQYF
CDR3 length: 14
J gene: TRBJ2-5
V gene: TRBV5-6

CDR3 protein: CASSPGTGVNEKLFF
CDR3 length: 15
J gene: TRBJ1-4
V gene: TRBV7-9

CDR3 protein: CASSPRPSLHF
CDR3 length: 11
J gene: TRBJ1-6
V gene: TRBV9